Shown below are 32 T cell receptor beta chains from a single sample sequenced in a study of blood T cell repertoires in COVID-19. The method was immunoSEQ multiplex PCR; TCRdb's version includes in-frame clones alone and lacks a portion of them. This table has about 140,000 clones, more than 80% appearing once. The sequencing input was peripheral blood. The origin of the receptors is a human donor in a cohort sampled during active COVID-19.

The chain links TRBV7-2 to TRBJ2-7, with 11 bases matching TRBD2. CDR1 and CDR2 from the germline V gene are SGHTA and FQGNSA. The V segment lost 2 bases and the J segment 9 bases; nucleotides outside the gene matches: 6. The CDR3 spans 14 residues. CDR3 amino acids: CASSLISGGAGQYF. CDR3 DNA: TGTGCCAGCAGCTTAATTAGCGGGGGGGCTGGGCAGTACTTC.

This chain joins TRBV5-5 and TRBJ2-2, with a possible D match to TRBD2 (5 bases). The CDR3 extends over 14 amino acids. V was trimmed by 0 bases and J by 6 bases, leaving 9 bases between them. The germline gives CDR1 SGHKS, CDR2 YYEKEE (reference sequence). As DNA, the CDR3 is TGTGCCAGCAGCTTGGACACTAGGCCCGGGGAGCTGTTTTTT. It translates to CASSLDTRPGELFF. The full variable domain, in which reference TRBV5-5 and TRBJ2-2 provide the parts outside the CDR3, is DAGVTQSPTHLIKTRGQQVTLRCSPISGHKSVSWYQQVLGQGPQFIFQYYEKEERGRGNFPDRFSARQFPNYSSELNVNALLLGDSALYLCASSLDTRPGELFFGEGSRLTVL.

The chain carries TRBV6-2 or TRBV6-3 and TRBJ1-2, with a weak D call TRBD1 (5 bases). The length of the CDR3 is 13 residues. The V end was cut by 7 bases, the J end by 7 bases, with 16 bases between. Germline-derived CDR1 and CDR2 are MNHEY and SVGEGT. DNA of the CDR3: TGTGCCAGCACCCCGGGGCTTCCTGGTGGCTACACCTTC. It yields the protein CASTPGLPGGYTF.

The chain has TRBV25-1 and TRBJ1-2, with 7 bases fitting TRBD1. The CDR3 runs to 17 residues. V dropped 0 bases and J dropped 0; count of bases not matched to a gene: 7. Germline CDR1 reads MGHDK; CDR2 reads SYGVNS. The CDR3 loop reads CASSEYGRGDANYGYTF. CDR3 DNA: TGTGCCAGCAGTGAATATGGCAGGGGGGACGCTAACTATGGCTACACCTTC.

The chain employs TRBV7-9 and TRBJ2-2, with D unresolved. Germline V CDR1 and CDR2: SEHNR, FQNEAQ (reference sequence). V shed 6 bases and J shed 1 base, with 12 bases lying between them. The CDR3 consists of 15 residues. CDR3 amino acids: CASRSLGRNTGELFF. The DNA for the CDR3 is TGTGCCAGCAGGTCCCTGGGCAGGAACACCGGGGAGCTGTTTTTT.

This chain uses TRBV7-3 with TRBJ1-1; no reliable D call. With 2 bases removed from V and 2 bases from J, the gap between germline ends came to 9 bases. The germline V gene has CDR1 SGHTA and CDR2 FQGTGA. The CDR3 totals 14 residues. Written as DNA, the CDR3 is TGTGCCAGCAGCTTAGGGTCAGGCAACACTGAAGCTTTCTTT. Protein product: CASSLGSGNTEAFF.

The rearrangement joins TRBV6-5 to TRBJ2-7; tentative D call: TRBD1 (5 bases). Per the germline V gene, CDR1 is MNHEY and CDR2 is SVGAGI. The CDR3 runs 14 residues. The V end was cut by 5 bases, the J end by 2 bases, with 13 bases between. The CDR3 nucleotides read TGTGCCAGCAGTCTCCGACAGAGCACCTACGAGCAGTACTTC. It specifies CASSLRQSTYEQYF.

This chain uses TRBV7-2 with TRBJ2-5; 9 nucleotides line up with TRBD2. V was pared by 4 bases and J by 3 bases, with 9 bases of the junction left unmatched. Germline lookup yields CDR1 SGHTA and CDR2 FQGNSA. This CDR3 has 16 residues. CDR3 sequence: CASSYTATSGEETQYF. In DNA, the CDR3 is TGTGCCAGCAGCTATACCGCGACTAGCGGAGAAGAGACCCAGTACTTC.

The chain employs TRBV24-1 and TRBJ2-3, with 7 bases aligning to TRBD1. The ends lost 1 base at V and 3 bases at J; junction bases unmatched: 9. The CDR3 loop spans 17 amino acids. Germline V gives CDR1 KGHDR, CDR2 SFDVKD. CDR3 DNA sequence: TGTGCCACCAGTGATTTAATCGGGGCAGGGGGAACAGATACGCAGTATTTT. Its protein is CATSDLIGAGGTDTQYF.

This chain joins TRBV9 and TRBJ2-7; 10 nucleotides agree with TRBD1. The CDR3 extends over 14 amino acids. Germline V lookup: CDR1 SGDLS, CDR2 YYNGEE. The V gene end was trimmed by 2 bases and the J gene end by 6 bases; junction bases not matched to a gene: 5. For the CDR3, the DNA is TGTGCCAGCAGCGTTGGGGGACAGGGGTTCGAGCAGTACTTC. It encodes CASSVGGQGFEQYF.

The J gene is TRBJ1-2, the V gene TRBV2; no firm D call. Trimming removed 8 bases from V and 4 bases from J, with 14 bases in between. The length of the CDR3 is 13 residues. Germline V gene sequence: CDR1 SNHLY, CDR2 FYNNEI. CDR3 residues: CASGPPGGYGYTF. CDR3 sequence (DNA): TGTGCCAGCGGACCCCCAGGAGGCTATGGCTACACCTTC. The full variable domain, rest sourced from reference TRBV2 and TRBJ1-2, is EPEVTQTPSHQVTQMGQEVILRCVPISNHLYFYWYRQILGQKVEFLVSFYNNEISEKSEIFDDQFSVERPDGSNFTLKIRSTKLEDSAMYFCASGPPGGYGYTFGSGTRLTVV.

The chain combines TRBV5-1 with TRBJ2-7; 10 bases line up with TRBD1. V shed 1 base and J 4 bases; nucleotides not matched to a gene: 2. This CDR3 contains 14 residues. Germline loops: CDR1 SGHRS, CDR2 YFSETQ. The CDR3, as DNA: TGCGCCAGCAGCTTGCGGGACAGGGGTTACGAGCAGTACTTC. Its protein product is CASSLRDRGYEQYF. The complete variable domain, with remaining parts taken from reference TRBV5-1 and TRBJ2-7, reads KAGVTQTPRYLIKTRGQQVTLSCSPISGHRSVSWYQQTPGQGLQFLFEYFSETQRNKGNFPGRFSGRQFSNSRSEMNVSTLELGDSALYLCASSLRDRGYEQYFGPGTRLTVT.

The gene calls are TRBV7-2 and TRBJ1-2; D not certain. Germline values: CDR1 SGHTA, CDR2 FQGNSA. Between the trimmed V and J ends, which lost 4 bases and 6 bases, there was a span of 12 bases. The CDR3 totals 13 residues. The CDR3 DNA reads as TGTGCCAGCAGCTGGCAGCCTGGAGATGGCTACACCTTC. It translates to CASSWQPGDGYTF.

With respect to this clone: The same CDR3 also results from other DNA sequences found in this sample. The chain couples TRBV25-1 to TRBJ1-4; possibly TRBD1 for D (5 bases). The germline CDR1 and CDR2 sequences are MGHDK and SYGVNS. Trimming shortened V by 3 bases and J by 8 bases, and 10 bases separated the two germline ends. The CDR3 consists of 13 residues. The CDR3 protein is CASSDGGREKLFF. CDR3 DNA: TGTGCCAGCAGTGACGGGGGTAGGGAAAAACTGTTTTTT.

The CDR3 spells CASSRAGQGTEKLFF. The CDR3 DNA reads as TGTGCCAGCAGCCGTGCGGGACAGGGAACCGAAAAACTGTTTTTT. The gene calls are TRBV7-9 and TRBJ1-4, with 9 bases fitting TRBD1. V gave up 5 bases and J gave up 8 bases; unmatched junction bases: 9. Germline CDR1 SEHNR, CDR2 FQNEAQ (reference sequence). The CDR3 totals 15 residues.

CDR3 DNA: TGCGCCAGCAGCCGGACTAGCGGGGGGCTGGTAGATACGCAGTATTTT. Translated: CASSRTSGGLVDTQYF. The chain employs TRBV5-1 and TRBJ2-3; 14 bases are a match to TRBD2. CDR1 is SGHRS and CDR2 is YFSETQ in the germline V gene. The CDR3 spans 16 residues. Unmatched junction bases numbered 6, after V lost 4 bases and J lost 5 bases.

This clone was detected a few times. The gene calls are TRBV5-1 and TRBJ1-6, with a weak D call TRBD1 (6 bases). The ends were cut back, 3 bases at V and 7 bases at J, with 8 bases in the middle. The CDR3 contains 13 residues. The V gene's germline CDR1 is SGHRS and CDR2 YFSETQ. The chain's CDR3 is CASSYGQNSPLHF. DNA of the CDR3: TGCGCCAGCAGCTATGGACAGAATTCACCCCTCCACTTT.

The chain has TRBV20-1 and TRBJ1-2; D gene uncertain. V was shortened by 3 bases and J by 1 base, with 9 bases between the two germline ends. The germline gives CDR1 DFQATT, CDR2 SNEGSKA (reference sequence). The CDR3 has 13 amino acids. CDR3 region: CSASFYSNYGYTF. The CDR3 DNA sequence: TGCAGTGCTAGTTTTTACAGTAACTATGGCTACACCTTC.

This clone appeared once. The chain recombines TRBV30 with TRBJ1-2; D is possibly TRBD1 (5 bases). This CDR3 has 17 amino acids. The V and J ends lost 3 bases and 4 bases respectively, with 24 bases between them. Germline CDR1 is GTSNPN and CDR2 is SVGIG (reference sequence). The CDR3 is CAWSTGRDYRFSYGYTF. CDR3 coding DNA: TGTGCCTGGAGCACAGGAAGGGACTATCGTTTTAGCTATGGCTACACCTTC.

The chain carries TRBV9 and TRBJ2-2; 7 nucleotides match TRBD2. With V trimmed by 3 bases and J by 1 base, 3 bases remained unmatched. CDR3 size: 15 residues. Germline lookup yields CDR1 SGDLS and CDR2 YYNGEE. The CDR3 DNA sequence: TGTGCCAGCAGCGGTAGCGGGTGGAACACCGGGGAGCTGTTTTTT. The encoded protein is CASSGSGWNTGELFF.

The rearrangement joins TRBV4-2 to TRBJ2-3, with 11 bases that match TRBD2. Germline V gives CDR1 LGHNA, CDR2 YNFKEQ. The CDR3 runs to 15 residues. V shed 4 bases and J 8 bases; nucleotides not matched to a gene: 8. The chain's CDR3 is CASSLSGLAATTQYF. CDR3 DNA sequence: TGTGCCAGCAGCCTATCGGGACTAGCGGCAACTACGCAGTATTTT.

V gene TRBV7-9 combines with J gene TRBJ1-2; 10 bases are shared with TRBD1. Germline loops: CDR1 SEHNR, CDR2 FQNEAQ (reference sequence). CDR3 length: 17 amino acids. J was trimmed by 5 bases and V by 2 bases; bases with no gene match: 11. As DNA, the CDR3 is TGTGCCAGCAGCTTACAGGGGACAGGGGCCGCTTTTTATGGCTACACCTTC. Translated, it gives CASSLQGTGAAFYGYTF.

CDR3 sequence: CSVVRTGASGEQYF. CDR3 sequence (DNA): TGCAGCGTTGTGAGGACAGGGGCTTCAGGGGAGCAGTACTTC. This chain uses TRBV29-1 with TRBJ2-7; TRBD1 matches at 9 bases. Germline CDR1 SQVTM, CDR2 ANQGSEA. V was pared by 4 bases and J by 7 bases, with 11 bases of the junction left unmatched. This CDR3 contains 14 residues.

This chain uses TRBV2 with TRBJ2-7; 12 bases are shared with TRBD2. V shed 6 bases and J 2 bases; nucleotides not matched to a gene: 14. This CDR3 has 18 residues. In germline, CDR1 is SNHLY, CDR2 FYNNEI. The CDR3, as DNA: TGTGCCAGCAGAGAGTCCCCCGGGCTAGCGGGGGGGCCCTACGAGCAGTACTTC. Residues: CASRESPGLAGGPYEQYF. The variable domain in full, completed from reference TRBV2 and TRBJ2-7, reads EPEVTQTPSHQVTQMGQEVILRCVPISNHLYFYWYRQILGQKVEFLVSFYNNEISEKSEIFDDQFSVERPDGSNFTLKIRSTKLEDSAMYFCASRESPGLAGGPYEQYFGPGTRLTVT.

The CDR3 sequence is CASGKGQGGTGELFF. The CDR3 nucleotides are TGTGCTAGTGGAAAGGGACAGGGGGGCACCGGGGAGCTGTTTTTT. The chain carries TRBV12-5 and TRBJ2-2, with 11 bases matching TRBD1. This CDR3 contains 15 residues. The ends lost 6 bases at V and 4 bases at J; junction bases unmatched: 4. Germline V gene data show CDR1 as LGHNT and CDR2 as FRNRAP. The full variable domain, rest sourced from reference TRBV12-5 and TRBJ2-2, is DARVTQTPRHKVTEMGQEVTMRCQPILGHNTVFWYRQTMMQGLELLAYFRNRAPLDDSGMPKDRFSAEMPDATLATLKIQPSEPRDSAVYFCASGKGQGGTGELFFGEGSRLTVL.

The chain combines TRBV7-3 with TRBJ2-3, with TRBD2 matching 8 bases. CDR1 and CDR2 from the germline V gene are SGHTA and FQGTGA. The V gene end was trimmed by 1 base and the J gene end by 3 bases; junction bases not matched to a gene: 3. The length of the CDR3 is 15 residues. The CDR3 reads CASSLNGGGTDTQYF. CDR3 nucleotides: TGTGCCAGCAGCTTAAACGGCGGGGGGACAGATACGCAGTATTTT.

The sample holds a few counts of this clone. This chain uses TRBV4-2 with TRBJ1-5, with TRBD1 as a possible D gene (5 bases). Germline CDR1 reads LGHNA; CDR2 reads YNFKEQ. V lost 2 bases and J lost 0, with 8 bases in between. This CDR3 is built from 15 residues. CDR3 DNA: TGTGCCAGCAGCCAAAGCGGGGGTAGCAATCAGCCCCAGCATTTT. This translates into CASSQSGGSNQPQHF.

The chain couples TRBV28 to TRBJ2-4; TRBD2 aligns across 11 bases. Germline CDR1 is MDHEN and CDR2 is SYDVKM. CDR3 length equals 17 residues. Trimming at V came to 6 bases and at J to 1 base, leaving 8 bases not matched to a gene. The CDR3 loop reads CASRDTSGGYAKNIQYF. CDR3 nucleotides: TGTGCCAGCAGGGATACTAGCGGGGGTTACGCCAAAAACATTCAGTACTTC. The variable domain in full, completed from reference TRBV28 and TRBJ2-4, reads DVKVTQSSRYLVKRTGEKVFLECVQDMDHENMFWYRQDPGLGLRLIYFSYDVKMKEKGDIPEGYSVSREKKERFSLILESASTNQTSMYLCASRDTSGGYAKNIQYFGAGTRLSVL.

The V call is TRBV3-1 (or the pseudogene TRBV3-2), the J call TRBJ2-1, with D unclear. The CDR3 spans 13 residues. Between the trimmed V and J ends, which lost 4 bases and 7 bases, there was a span of 11 bases. Germline V gene data show CDR1 as LGHDT and CDR2 as YNNKEL (reference sequence). The CDR3 coding sequence is TGTGCCAGCAGCCTGCAGGTTTTAAATGAGCAGTTCTTC. Its protein product is CASSLQVLNEQFF.

The chain employs TRBV4-3 and TRBJ2-7; tentative D call: TRBD2 (5 bases). V was pared by 3 bases and J by 0 bases, with 12 bases between. The CDR3 consists of 15 residues. CDR1 is LGHNA, CDR2 YSLEER, per germline. The CDR3 DNA sequence: TGCGCCAGCAGCCACCAGACGGGAAGCTCCTACGAGCAGTACTTC. It yields the protein CASSHQTGSSYEQYF.

V gene TRBV19 combines with J gene TRBJ1-2; 9 bases are a match to TRBD1. V lost 5 bases, J lost 4 bases, and 8 bases stayed unmatched. In germline, CDR1 is LNHDA, CDR2 SQIVND (reference sequence). The CDR3 loop spans 15 amino acids. The CDR3 DNA sequence: TGTGCCAGTAGTGACGGGACAGGGAAGAGCTATGGCTACACCTTC. Protein product: CASSDGTGKSYGYTF.

This clone showed up just a few times. CDR3 coding DNA: TGTGCCAGCAGTTTAGCGCGTCATCAGCCCCAGCATTTT. Its translation is CASSLARHQPQHF. V usage is TRBV12-3 or TRBV12-4 and J usage is TRBJ1-5, with unresolved D. CDR3 length: 13 amino acids. Trimming removed 0 bases at V and 5 bases at J, with 5 bases between.